This T cell receptor beta chain was captured by sequencing in a study of T cell responses to AZD1222 COVID-19 vaccine. General study findings and limits: Increased Spike-specific TCR breadth and depth were observed after two AZD1222 doses. Spike was spanned by vaccine-associated CD4 TCRs, with dominance at 160-218 and 743-854. Targets within unmutated variant regions were reportedly found for nearly half of spike-specific TCRs. Clonal diversity may have been underestimated, and the donors were mostly white British, with more females than males.

As regards this clone: What it binds is not known.

Measured with immunoSEQ multiplex PCR; TCRdb has only the in-frame clones, and not every one. Here the sample spans roughly 150,000 clones, around 85% being singletons. This sample comprised peripheral blood, obtained 28 days after the second AZD1222 dose. This clonotype was sampled from an adult who received the AZD1222 COVID-19 vaccine.

This CDR3 reads CASSPLTSGGVGADTQYF. CDR3 nucleotides: TGTGCCAGCAGCCCCTTGACTAGCGGGGGGGTTGGTGCAGATACGCAGTATTTT. The chain combines TRBV4-2 with TRBJ2-3; TRBD2 aligns across 14 bases. V dropped 4 bases and J dropped 4; count of bases not matched to a gene: 10. The CDR3 is 18 amino acids. Germline V gene data show CDR1 as LGHNA and CDR2 as YNFKEQ.